This T cell receptor (beta chain) originates from a study of early T cells in non-severe SARS-CoV-2 infection. About the research overall: Chains stayed unpaired after sequencing of bulk RNA from unsorted whole blood.

Unique molecular identifiers (one per individual cDNA molecule) were attached. From the 5' RACE reads, TCRdb called clonotypes with MiXCR, one entry per CDR3 protein. Of 40,000 to 55,000 distinct CDR3 sequences listed, around 10% are singletons. Trimming shortened V by 5 bases and J by 4 bases, and 39 bases separated the two germline ends. CDR3 length: 23 amino acids. The specimen was whole blood. The clonotype comes from an adult who was a healthcare worker with PCR-confirmed SARS-CoV-2 infection or an uninfected control (not recorded which). V and J are TRBV12-3 or TRBV12-4 and TRBJ2-1, with D perhaps given as TRBD1 or TRBD2 (6 bases each). As DNA, the CDR3 is TGTGCCAGCAGTCGGGGGCCAGCAGTTTATTCCCCTGAGAGGGCCAGAACATACAATGAGCAGTTCTTC. Translating gives CASSRGPAVYSPERARTYNEQFF.